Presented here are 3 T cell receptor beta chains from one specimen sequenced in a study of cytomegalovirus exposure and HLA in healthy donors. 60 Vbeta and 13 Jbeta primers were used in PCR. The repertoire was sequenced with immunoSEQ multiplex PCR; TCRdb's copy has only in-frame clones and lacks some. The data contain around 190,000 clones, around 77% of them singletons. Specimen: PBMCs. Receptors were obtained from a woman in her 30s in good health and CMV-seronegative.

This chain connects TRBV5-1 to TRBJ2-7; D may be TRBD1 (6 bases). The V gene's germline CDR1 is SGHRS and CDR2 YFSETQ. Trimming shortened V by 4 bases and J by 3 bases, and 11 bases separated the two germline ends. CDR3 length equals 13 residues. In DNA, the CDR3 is TGCGCCAGCAGCCTCGGACAGAACTACGAGCAGTACTTC. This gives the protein CASSLGQNYEQYF.

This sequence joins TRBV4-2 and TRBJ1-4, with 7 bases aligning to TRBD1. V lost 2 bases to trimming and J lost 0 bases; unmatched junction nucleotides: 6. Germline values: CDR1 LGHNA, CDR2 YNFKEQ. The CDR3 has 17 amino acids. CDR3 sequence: CASSQRGTAATNEKLFF. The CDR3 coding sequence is TGTGCCAGCAGCCAAAGGGGGACAGCGGCAACTAATGAAAAACTGTTTTTT.

The CDR3 reads CAWARGQGETDTQYF. The CDR3 DNA sequence: TGTGCCTGGGCCCGGGGGCAGGGGGAAACAGATACGCAGTATTTT. This chain connects TRBV30 to TRBJ2-3, with D maybe TRBD1 (7 bases). The CDR3 has 15 residues. Trimming removed 5 bases from V and 3 bases from J, with 18 bases in between. Germline CDR1 and CDR2: GTSNPN and SVGIG (reference sequence).